This note documents a single TCR beta chain sequence. These data originate in a study of blood T cells in healthy people across ages. Primers used in a second PCR of roughly 7 to 12 cycles were a sample-barcoded 5' primer and a J-beta primer mix. TCRdb reprocessed the 5' RACE reads via MiXCR and lists one record per CDR3 protein. The sample consists of roughly 800,000 distinct CDR3 sequences, just under 25% of them appearing once. The CDR3 sequence is 16 residues long. Trimming pared 4 bases from V and 4 bases from J, leaving 19 bases between. Germline V lookup: CDR1 SGHKS, CDR2 YYEKEE (reference sequence). These data also featured in a second study, about T cells of mothers and their children.

Sequencing used blood. The gene calls are TRBV5-5 and TRBJ2-3; the D gene is possibly TRBD2 (5 bases). The clonotype was recovered from a boy aged 5 to 17 in good health. The CDR3 region is CASSPRGGSSADTQYF. DNA for the CDR3: TGTGCCAGCAGCCCTCGGGGTGGGAGTAGTGCAGATACGCAGTATTTT.